This T cell receptor (beta chain) is drawn from a study of cytomegalovirus exposure and HLA in healthy donors. Overall study context: There were roughly 120 million unique TCR beta sequences, drawn from about 179 million T cells, in an earlier analysis. Study-level results: The study labeled fewer than 200 TCR beta chains cytomegalovirus-associated. Later analysis placed DRB1 highest and HLA-C lowest in TCR association rates, which differed by HLA locus.

The PCR contained 60 Vbeta and 13 Jbeta primers. TCRdb's copy holds only in-frame clones and misses some; the assay was immunoSEQ multiplex PCR. The sample lists some 200,000 clones; over 65% were seen once. A single count supports this clone. Its specificity is not known. Germline V gives CDR1 GTSNPN, CDR2 SVGIG (reference sequence). V lost 5 bases and J 2 bases, leaving 13 bases between the germline ends. The length of the CDR3 is 14 residues. The chain links TRBV30 to TRBJ1-3, with TRBD1 as a possible D gene (5 bases). Material for sequencing was PBMCs. The sequence was collected from a woman in her fifties or sixties in good health and CMV-seropositive. CDR3 sequence reads: CAWRRGGAGNTIYF. The CDR3 DNA reads TGTGCCTGGCGGCGGGGGGGAGCTGGAAACACCATATATTTT.